This T cell receptor (beta chain) stems from a study of PD-1 blockade in classical Hodgkin lymphoma. Study in general: Intravenous infusions of nivolumab 3 mg/kg reached patients every 2 weeks.

Using immunoSEQ multiplex PCR, the repertoire was profiled, and TCRdb retains in-frame clones only, with some absent. Counted here are 64,000 or so clones, about 89% occurring once; the ten biggest clones make up approximately 10%. On this clone: What it binds is unknown.

Findings and caveats of the study: CD8+ TCR diversity did not rise significantly by C4D1, unlike CD4+. Baseline diversity in complete responders resembled that of newly diagnosed patients. Patients were excluded if nivolumab began under 1 year after ASCT (the autologous transplant).

CDR3 size: 15 residues. The trim removed 2 bases at V and 5 bases at J, leaving 8 bases unmatched. From germline, CDR1 is KGHSH and CDR2 LQKENI. The time point was: cycle 4 day 1 (C4D1), after more than five weeks of nivolumab. Every single patient, without exception, relapsed after autologous stem cell transplantation, and brentuximab vedotin exposure varied. The sample was peripheral blood mononuclear cells (PBMCs), taken before the fourth cycle of nivolumab. The receptor was derived from a human donor with classical Hodgkin lymphoma. The rearrangement joins TRBV18 to TRBJ2-5, with 7 bases aligning to TRBD1. The CDR3 DNA is TGTGCCAGCTCACCAAGTGAAGGGGGCTGGGAGACCCAGTACTTC. Amino acids: CASSPSEGGWETQYF.